Below, one TCR beta chain is given with its context. It lacks a known antigen. No quality values exist for individual bases; no much larger clone is one base distant. This record belongs to a study of T-cell reconstitution after alpha-beta-depleted transplantation in children (dated by TCRdb to 2015 to 2016). Regarding the study in general: Using TCR repertoire profiling, the study followed T-cell immune reconstitution in a quantitative way in children after TCRalphabeta/CD19-depleted allogeneic hematopoietic cell transplantation.

Receptors were amplified or captured by PCR. The instrument given in TCRdb is Illumina HiSeq 2500. Molecular barcoding was employed in the preparation of TCR libraries, with unique molecular identifiers being used to normalize TCRbeta repertoire quantification. The public reads were run again by TCRdb, first through fastp at Q25 and then through MiXCR, and only productive beta chains were kept. All rows with the same CDR3 protein become a single entry with the most common DNA and genes. The sample contains approximately 270,000 distinct CDR3 sequences, roughly 9.5% of them found a single time. The ten largest clones take up roughly 9.1% of the sample. This sequence was found in a human donor who donated a stem cell graft to a child with SCID. The source was PBMCs from the stem cell graft donor, collected from the stem cell graft.

The DNA sequence is given as TGTGCCAGTAGTAGGACAGGGATCCCCGGCTACACCTTC. Its protein is CASSRTGIPGYTF. The chain links TRBV19 with TRBJ1-2; TRBD1 agrees with 8 junctional bases. Reading from cysteine to phenylalanine, the CDR3 counts 13 amino acids. Only the CDR3 DNA stays, 39 bases, in frame from base 1. The germline V gene (reference sequence) yields LNHDA for CDR1 and SQIVND for CDR2. V has 4 bases trimmed and J has 8 bases trimmed; junction bases matching no gene number 6. The full variable domain, completed from the reference TRBV19 and TRBJ1-2 proteins outside the CDR3, reads DGGITQSPKYLFRKEGQNVTLSCEQNLNHDAMYWYRQDPGQGLRLIYYSQIVNDFQKGDIAEGYSVSREKKESFPLTVTSAQKNPTAFYLCASSRTGIPGYTFGSGTRLTVV.